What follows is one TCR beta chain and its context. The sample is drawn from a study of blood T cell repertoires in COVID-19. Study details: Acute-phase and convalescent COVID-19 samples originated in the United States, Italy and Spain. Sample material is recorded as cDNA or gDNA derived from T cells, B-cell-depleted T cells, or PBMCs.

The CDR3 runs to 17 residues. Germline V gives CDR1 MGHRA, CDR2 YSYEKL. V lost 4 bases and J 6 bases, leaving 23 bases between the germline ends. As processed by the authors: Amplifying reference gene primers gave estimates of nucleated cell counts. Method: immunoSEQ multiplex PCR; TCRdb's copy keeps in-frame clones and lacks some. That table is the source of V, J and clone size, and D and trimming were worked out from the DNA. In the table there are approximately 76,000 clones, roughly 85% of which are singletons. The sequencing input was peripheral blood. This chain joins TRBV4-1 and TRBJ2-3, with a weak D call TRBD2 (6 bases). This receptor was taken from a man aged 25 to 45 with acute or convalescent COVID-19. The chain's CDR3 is CASSRGVASSLEDTQYF. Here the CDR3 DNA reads TGCGCCAGCAGCCGGGGGGTAGCCTCCTCCCTGGAGGATACGCAGTATTTT.